The 29 T cell receptor beta chains below were found in one sample sequenced in a study of CD8 T cells in ankylosing spondylitis. TCRdb reprocessed the 5' RACE reads with MiXCR, giving one entry per CDR3 protein. The sample holds around 250,000 distinct CDR3 sequences, 30% to 40% seen once. Sequenced input: blood, either unsorted or a sorted T cell fraction (not recorded which). Receptors were obtained from a male donor with ankylosing spondylitis or in good health (not recorded which).

This chain links TRBV7-9 with TRBJ1-4; D remains ambiguous. CDR3 size: 17 residues. Germline V gene lookup returns CDR1 SEHNR and CDR2 FQNEAQ (reference sequence). Between the trimmed V and J ends, which lost 1 base and 6 bases, there was a span of 18 bases. The CDR3 spells CASSLVSAGQEYEKLFF. The DNA for the CDR3 is TGTGCCAGCAGCTTAGTCTCCGCTGGGCAGGAGTATGAAAAACTGTTTTTT.

This chain joins TRBV21-1 and TRBJ2-7; the table assigns TRBD1, which was not confirmed against the DNA. TRBV21-1 is a recognized pseudogene. The CDR3 covers 16 residues. DNA of the CDR3: TGTGCCAGCAGCAAAGTAACGGGGCAGCGCTCCTACGAGCAGTACTTC. It is translated as CASSKVTGQRSYEQYF.

This clonotype was observed a few times. J is TRBJ2-3 and V is TRBV12-3 or TRBV12-4; D is unresolved. This CDR3 is 16 amino acids long. V shed 1 base and J shed 2 bases, with 13 bases lying between them. CDR3 region: CASSLGLQRNTDTQYF. The CDR3 nucleotides are TGTGCCAGCAGTTTAGGTCTACAGAGAAACACAGATACGCAGTATTTT.

V usage is TRBV29-1 and J usage is TRBJ2-7, with unresolved D. Germline loops: CDR1 SQVTM, CDR2 ANQGSEA. Deletions cut 6 bases from V and 1 base from J, with 10 bases between. CDR3 length: 12 residues. The CDR3 is CSVENLSYEQYF. CDR3 sequence (DNA): TGCAGCGTAGAAAATTTGTCCTACGAGCAGTACTTC.

The table lists this clonotype with a few counts. This chain joins TRBV20-1 and TRBJ2-7; 8 bases map to TRBD1. The J segment lost 2 bases and the V segment lost 0 bases, leaving 6 bases of the junction unmatched. The CDR3 runs to 15 residues. CDR1 and CDR2 from the germline V gene are DFQATT and SNEGSKA (reference sequence). CDR3 sequence: CSARDVQGVTYEQYF. Here the CDR3 DNA reads TGCAGTGCTAGAGATGTACAGGGGGTAACCTACGAGCAGTACTTC.

This clonotype has just a few counts. The V call is TRBV29-1, the J call TRBJ1-4, with a weak D call TRBD1 (5 bases). This CDR3 spans 13 amino acids. The germline V and J ends were trimmed by 2 bases and 7 bases, with 11 bases remaining between them. From germline, CDR1 is SQVTM and CDR2 ANQGSEA. The CDR3 nucleotides are TGCAGCGTTGAAACCAGGGAGGGTGAAAAACTGTTTTTT. Its translation is CSVETREGEKLFF.

The chain has TRBV9 and TRBJ2-3; the D is unclear. Deletions cut 6 bases from V and 6 bases from J, with 14 bases between. The CDR3 is 13 amino acids. Germline loops: CDR1 SGDLS, CDR2 YYNGEE. CDR3 amino acids: CASNRVHSDTQYF. The CDR3 nucleotides read TGTGCCAGCAATAGGGTCCATTCCGATACGCAGTATTTT.

This clonotype occurred a few times. This chain connects TRBV4-1 to TRBJ2-7; 7 positions agree with TRBD2. Germline V gene lookup returns CDR1 MGHRA and CDR2 YSYEKL. This CDR3 contains 14 residues. With 5 bases clipped from V and 4 bases from J, the junction kept 8 bases outside the gene matches. The CDR3 spells CASSTGLDGYEQYF. CDR3 sequence (DNA): TGCGCCAGCAGCACCGGACTAGACGGTTACGAGCAGTACTTC.

The sample holds a few counts of this clonotype. The gene calls are TRBV20-1 and TRBJ1-6; D is undetermined. The V end was cut by 2 bases, the J end by 8 bases, with 10 bases between. Germline assignment: CDR1 DFQATT and CDR2 SNEGSKA (reference sequence). The CDR3 contains 13 residues. CDR3 residues: CSARTGNDSPLHF. CDR3 in DNA: TGCAGTGCTAGAACTGGGAACGATTCACCCCTCCACTTT.

This clonotype was seen a few times. Here the CDR3 DNA reads TGCGCCAGCAGCCCTCACTTCAATGAGCAGTTCTTC. This sequence encodes CASSPHFNEQFF. The chain has TRBV4-1 and TRBJ2-1; D not resolved. This CDR3 comprises 12 residues. Germline-derived CDR1 and CDR2 are MGHRA and YSYEKL. Deletions cut 4 bases from V and 6 bases from J, with 7 bases between.

This clonotype turned up a few times. This chain joins TRBV6-6 and TRBJ2-5; weak D call: TRBD1 (5 bases). This CDR3 is 13 amino acids long. The germline CDR1 and CDR2 sequences are MNHNY and SVGAGI (reference sequence). Trimming removed 2 bases from V and 3 bases from J, with 7 bases in between. In nucleotides, the CDR3 is TGTGCCAGCAGTTACAGGGGTGAAGAGACCCAGTACTTC. It yields the protein CASSYRGEETQYF.

V usage is TRBV5-1 and J usage is TRBJ2-5, with TRBD1 as a possible D gene (6 bases). The germline gives CDR1 SGHRS, CDR2 YFSETQ. Trimming cost V 4 bases and J 3 bases, with 16 bases left between them. The length of the CDR3 is 15 residues. The CDR3 region is CASSAGQPGEETQYF. The CDR3 DNA reads TGCGCCAGCAGCGCTGGACAGCCCGGGGAAGAGACCCAGTACTTC.

The V gene is TRBV20-1, the J gene TRBJ2-7, with a weak D call TRBD1 (5 bases). The CDR3 extends over 14 amino acids. Germline V gene data show CDR1 as DFQATT and CDR2 as SNEGSKA (reference sequence). V gave up 4 bases and J gave up 2 bases, with 15 bases separating them. CDR3 region: CSATRGITTYEQYF. The CDR3 DNA reads TGCAGTGCTACTAGGGGTATTACTACCTACGAGCAGTACTTC.

The chain couples TRBV4-1 to TRBJ2-3; D is unclear. Trimming removed 0 bases at V and 1 base at J, with 5 bases between. CDR1 is MGHRA, CDR2 YSYEKL, per germline. This CDR3 region has 14 residues. CDR3 amino acids: CASSQDIGTDTQYF. CDR3 DNA: TGCGCCAGCAGCCAAGATATTGGCACAGATACGCAGTATTTT.

The chain has TRBV10-3 and TRBJ2-7; a weak D match, TRBD2 (6 bases). V was trimmed by 0 bases and J by 2 bases, leaving 11 bases between them. There are 15 residues in the CDR3. Germline CDR1 reads ENHRY; CDR2 reads SYGVKD. The CDR3 coding sequence is TGTGCCATCAGTGAGTCGTATAGCGGTACCTACGAGCAGTACTTC. It codes for CAISESYSGTYEQYF.

This clonotype has just a few counts. This chain's CDR3 is CASSQGQYSYNEQFF. The CDR3 DNA sequence: TGTGCCAGCAGCCAAGGGCAATACTCCTACAATGAGCAGTTCTTC. J is TRBJ2-1 and V is TRBV3-1, with D unclear. Germline V gene data show CDR1 as LGHDT and CDR2 as YNNKEL (reference sequence). V shed 1 base and J shed 0 bases, with 7 bases lying between them. The CDR3 consists of 15 residues.

This chain connects TRBV3-1 to TRBJ2-7; 8 bases agree with TRBD1. With V trimmed by 5 bases and J by 3 bases, 6 bases remained unmatched. Germline assignment: CDR1 LGHDT and CDR2 YNNKEL (reference sequence). This CDR3 has 14 amino acids. As DNA, the CDR3 is TGTGCCAGCAGCTTGGGACAGGCCCACTACGAGCAGTACTTC. This sequence encodes CASSLGQAHYEQYF.

V and J are TRBV3-1 and TRBJ1-6; 8 nucleotides agree with TRBD1. Germline trimming cut 0 bases from V and 8 bases from J; bases unmatched to any gene: 3. The CDR3 loop spans 15 amino acids. The germline gives CDR1 LGHDT, CDR2 YNNKEL (reference sequence). CDR3 sequence: CASSQDYRGDSPLHF. CDR3 bases: TGTGCCAGCAGCCAAGATTACAGGGGGGATTCACCCCTCCACTTT.

This chain joins TRBV7-9 and TRBJ1-2; TRBD1 might be the D (6 bases). V dropped 5 bases and J dropped 6 bases, with 22 bases sitting between them. The CDR3 runs to 16 residues. The germline gives CDR1 SEHNR, CDR2 FQNEAQ (reference sequence). This CDR3 reads CASSLPGRGAENGYTF. The CDR3 nucleotides are TGTGCCAGCAGCCTCCCAGGGCGGGGGGCCGAGAATGGCTACACCTTC.

CDR3 sequence reads: CASSLVDRPNEKLFF. CDR3 DNA sequence: TGTGCCAGCAGCTTAGTTGACAGGCCTAATGAAAAACTGTTTTTT. The genes are TRBV7-8 and TRBJ1-4; possible D gene TRBD1, 6 bases. V lost 1 base and J 3 bases, leaving 9 bases between the germline ends. Per the germline V gene, CDR1 is SGHVS and CDR2 is FQNEAQ. This CDR3 contains 15 residues. The full variable domain, in which reference TRBV7-8 and TRBJ1-4 provide the parts outside the CDR3, is GAGVSQSPRYKVAKRGQDVALRCDPISGHVSLFWYQQALGQGPEFLTYFQNEAQLDKSGLPSDRFFAERPEGSVSTLKIQRTQQEDSAVYLCASSLVDRPNEKLFFGSGTQLSVL.

This clonotype was seen more than once but under ten times. J is TRBJ2-4 and V is TRBV5-1, with TRBD2 as a possible D gene (6 bases). CDR1 SGHRS and CDR2 YFSETQ come from the germline V gene. The V gene lost 0 bases and the J gene lost 8 bases, with 15 bases spanning the gap. This CDR3 has 15 residues. The CDR3 DNA is TGCGCCAGCAGCTTGGGGCCTTTATCGGGGGACATTCAGTACTTC. Translating it yields CASSLGPLSGDIQYF.

The V gene is TRBV25-1, the J gene TRBJ2-1; 11 positions agree with TRBD1. J was trimmed by 6 bases and V by 4 bases; bases with no gene match: 5. The CDR3 spans 15 residues. From germline, CDR1 is MGHDK and CDR2 SYGVNS. The DNA for the CDR3 is TGTGCCAGCAGTGGGTCGGACAGGGGGCCCAATGAGCAGTTCTTC. Its protein is CASSGSDRGPNEQFF.

This clonotype appeared once. The chain recombines TRBV5-1 with TRBJ2-7; D not certain. Germline V lookup: CDR1 SGHRS, CDR2 YFSETQ. Between the trimmed V and J ends, which lost 0 bases and 7 bases, there was a span of 11 bases. The CDR3 has 13 amino acids. The CDR3 nucleotides are TGCGCCAGCAGCTTGGAGGGTTTCGGGGAGCAGTACTTC. Translating gives CASSLEGFGEQYF.

This CDR3 is CASSHTQYF. Here the CDR3 DNA reads TGTGCCAGCTCCCATACGCAGTATTTT. J is TRBJ2-3 and V is TRBV18, with D uncertain. The CDR3 length is 9 residues. Germline lookup yields CDR1 KGHSH and CDR2 LQKENI. V lost 6 bases, J lost 7 bases, and 2 bases lay in between. The entire variable domain, with the rest obtained from reference TRBV18 and TRBJ2-3, is as follows: NAGVMQNPRHLVRRRGQEARLRCSPMKGHSHVYWYRQLPEEGLKFMVYLQKENIIDESGMPKERFSAEFPKEGPSILRIQQVVRGDSAAYFCASSHTQYFGPGTRLTVL.

This sequence joins TRBV5-1 and TRBJ2-3; D ambiguous. Germline CDR1 is SGHRS and CDR2 is YFSETQ. Trimming removed 6 bases at V and 1 base at J, with 15 bases between. The CDR3 sequence is 15 residues long. The CDR3 DNA reads as TGCGCCAGCATCCACTTGGTAGGAGGCACAGATACGCAGTATTTT. This translates into CASIHLVGGTDTQYF. The full variable domain, its missing parts supplied by reference TRBV5-1 and TRBJ2-3, is KAGVTQTPRYLIKTRGQQVTLSCSPISGHRSVSWYQQTPGQGLQFLFEYFSETQRNKGNFPGRFSGRQFSNSRSEMNVSTLELGDSALYLCASIHLVGGTDTQYFGPGTRLTVL.

J is TRBJ2-1 and V is TRBV4-2; TRBD2 is a possible D gene (7 bases). Germline values: CDR1 LGHNA, CDR2 YNFKEQ. The CDR3 length is 15 residues. The V end lost 0 bases, the J end lost 10 bases, and 16 bases lay between the germline ends. CDR3 bases: TGTGCCAGCAGCCAAGATCCGGGGGGCCCAACCGAGCAGTTCTTC. This codes for CASSQDPGGPTEQFF.

The table lists this clonotype with a few counts. The chain employs TRBV20-1 and TRBJ1-1, with D hard to call. CDR3 size: 14 residues. CDR1 is DFQATT and CDR2 is SNEGSKA in the germline V gene (reference sequence). V was clipped by 7 bases and J by 1 base, with 16 bases between them. As DNA, the CDR3 is TGCAGTGTGACCGGCGTTGGGAAGAACACTGAAGCTTTCTTT. Translated, it gives CSVTGVGKNTEAFF.

The chain uses TRBV28 and TRBJ1-1, with D hard to call. With 7 bases removed from V and 5 bases from J, the gap between germline ends came to 11 bases. This CDR3 has 12 amino acids. From germline, CDR1 is MDHEN and CDR2 SYDVKM. As DNA, the CDR3 is TGTGCCAGCATAACCTCAACGACTGAAGCTTTCTTT. It translates to CASITSTTEAFF. Together with reference TRBV28 and TRBJ1-1, the CDR3 gives the full variable domain: DVKVTQSSRYLVKRTGEKVFLECVQDMDHENMFWYRQDPGLGLRLIYFSYDVKMKEKGDIPEGYSVSREKKERFSLILESASTNQTSMYLCASITSTTEAFFGQGTRLTVV.

CDR3 nucleotides: TGTGCCAGCAGTCTGTCGGGGCAGGGTCTTGGTGAGCAGTTCTTC. It yields the protein CASSLSGQGLGEQFF. The chain combines TRBV12-3 or TRBV12-4 with TRBJ2-1, with D perhaps being TRBD1 or TRBD2 (5 bases each). The CDR3 spans 15 residues. V dropped 5 bases and J dropped 9 bases, with 20 bases sitting between them.